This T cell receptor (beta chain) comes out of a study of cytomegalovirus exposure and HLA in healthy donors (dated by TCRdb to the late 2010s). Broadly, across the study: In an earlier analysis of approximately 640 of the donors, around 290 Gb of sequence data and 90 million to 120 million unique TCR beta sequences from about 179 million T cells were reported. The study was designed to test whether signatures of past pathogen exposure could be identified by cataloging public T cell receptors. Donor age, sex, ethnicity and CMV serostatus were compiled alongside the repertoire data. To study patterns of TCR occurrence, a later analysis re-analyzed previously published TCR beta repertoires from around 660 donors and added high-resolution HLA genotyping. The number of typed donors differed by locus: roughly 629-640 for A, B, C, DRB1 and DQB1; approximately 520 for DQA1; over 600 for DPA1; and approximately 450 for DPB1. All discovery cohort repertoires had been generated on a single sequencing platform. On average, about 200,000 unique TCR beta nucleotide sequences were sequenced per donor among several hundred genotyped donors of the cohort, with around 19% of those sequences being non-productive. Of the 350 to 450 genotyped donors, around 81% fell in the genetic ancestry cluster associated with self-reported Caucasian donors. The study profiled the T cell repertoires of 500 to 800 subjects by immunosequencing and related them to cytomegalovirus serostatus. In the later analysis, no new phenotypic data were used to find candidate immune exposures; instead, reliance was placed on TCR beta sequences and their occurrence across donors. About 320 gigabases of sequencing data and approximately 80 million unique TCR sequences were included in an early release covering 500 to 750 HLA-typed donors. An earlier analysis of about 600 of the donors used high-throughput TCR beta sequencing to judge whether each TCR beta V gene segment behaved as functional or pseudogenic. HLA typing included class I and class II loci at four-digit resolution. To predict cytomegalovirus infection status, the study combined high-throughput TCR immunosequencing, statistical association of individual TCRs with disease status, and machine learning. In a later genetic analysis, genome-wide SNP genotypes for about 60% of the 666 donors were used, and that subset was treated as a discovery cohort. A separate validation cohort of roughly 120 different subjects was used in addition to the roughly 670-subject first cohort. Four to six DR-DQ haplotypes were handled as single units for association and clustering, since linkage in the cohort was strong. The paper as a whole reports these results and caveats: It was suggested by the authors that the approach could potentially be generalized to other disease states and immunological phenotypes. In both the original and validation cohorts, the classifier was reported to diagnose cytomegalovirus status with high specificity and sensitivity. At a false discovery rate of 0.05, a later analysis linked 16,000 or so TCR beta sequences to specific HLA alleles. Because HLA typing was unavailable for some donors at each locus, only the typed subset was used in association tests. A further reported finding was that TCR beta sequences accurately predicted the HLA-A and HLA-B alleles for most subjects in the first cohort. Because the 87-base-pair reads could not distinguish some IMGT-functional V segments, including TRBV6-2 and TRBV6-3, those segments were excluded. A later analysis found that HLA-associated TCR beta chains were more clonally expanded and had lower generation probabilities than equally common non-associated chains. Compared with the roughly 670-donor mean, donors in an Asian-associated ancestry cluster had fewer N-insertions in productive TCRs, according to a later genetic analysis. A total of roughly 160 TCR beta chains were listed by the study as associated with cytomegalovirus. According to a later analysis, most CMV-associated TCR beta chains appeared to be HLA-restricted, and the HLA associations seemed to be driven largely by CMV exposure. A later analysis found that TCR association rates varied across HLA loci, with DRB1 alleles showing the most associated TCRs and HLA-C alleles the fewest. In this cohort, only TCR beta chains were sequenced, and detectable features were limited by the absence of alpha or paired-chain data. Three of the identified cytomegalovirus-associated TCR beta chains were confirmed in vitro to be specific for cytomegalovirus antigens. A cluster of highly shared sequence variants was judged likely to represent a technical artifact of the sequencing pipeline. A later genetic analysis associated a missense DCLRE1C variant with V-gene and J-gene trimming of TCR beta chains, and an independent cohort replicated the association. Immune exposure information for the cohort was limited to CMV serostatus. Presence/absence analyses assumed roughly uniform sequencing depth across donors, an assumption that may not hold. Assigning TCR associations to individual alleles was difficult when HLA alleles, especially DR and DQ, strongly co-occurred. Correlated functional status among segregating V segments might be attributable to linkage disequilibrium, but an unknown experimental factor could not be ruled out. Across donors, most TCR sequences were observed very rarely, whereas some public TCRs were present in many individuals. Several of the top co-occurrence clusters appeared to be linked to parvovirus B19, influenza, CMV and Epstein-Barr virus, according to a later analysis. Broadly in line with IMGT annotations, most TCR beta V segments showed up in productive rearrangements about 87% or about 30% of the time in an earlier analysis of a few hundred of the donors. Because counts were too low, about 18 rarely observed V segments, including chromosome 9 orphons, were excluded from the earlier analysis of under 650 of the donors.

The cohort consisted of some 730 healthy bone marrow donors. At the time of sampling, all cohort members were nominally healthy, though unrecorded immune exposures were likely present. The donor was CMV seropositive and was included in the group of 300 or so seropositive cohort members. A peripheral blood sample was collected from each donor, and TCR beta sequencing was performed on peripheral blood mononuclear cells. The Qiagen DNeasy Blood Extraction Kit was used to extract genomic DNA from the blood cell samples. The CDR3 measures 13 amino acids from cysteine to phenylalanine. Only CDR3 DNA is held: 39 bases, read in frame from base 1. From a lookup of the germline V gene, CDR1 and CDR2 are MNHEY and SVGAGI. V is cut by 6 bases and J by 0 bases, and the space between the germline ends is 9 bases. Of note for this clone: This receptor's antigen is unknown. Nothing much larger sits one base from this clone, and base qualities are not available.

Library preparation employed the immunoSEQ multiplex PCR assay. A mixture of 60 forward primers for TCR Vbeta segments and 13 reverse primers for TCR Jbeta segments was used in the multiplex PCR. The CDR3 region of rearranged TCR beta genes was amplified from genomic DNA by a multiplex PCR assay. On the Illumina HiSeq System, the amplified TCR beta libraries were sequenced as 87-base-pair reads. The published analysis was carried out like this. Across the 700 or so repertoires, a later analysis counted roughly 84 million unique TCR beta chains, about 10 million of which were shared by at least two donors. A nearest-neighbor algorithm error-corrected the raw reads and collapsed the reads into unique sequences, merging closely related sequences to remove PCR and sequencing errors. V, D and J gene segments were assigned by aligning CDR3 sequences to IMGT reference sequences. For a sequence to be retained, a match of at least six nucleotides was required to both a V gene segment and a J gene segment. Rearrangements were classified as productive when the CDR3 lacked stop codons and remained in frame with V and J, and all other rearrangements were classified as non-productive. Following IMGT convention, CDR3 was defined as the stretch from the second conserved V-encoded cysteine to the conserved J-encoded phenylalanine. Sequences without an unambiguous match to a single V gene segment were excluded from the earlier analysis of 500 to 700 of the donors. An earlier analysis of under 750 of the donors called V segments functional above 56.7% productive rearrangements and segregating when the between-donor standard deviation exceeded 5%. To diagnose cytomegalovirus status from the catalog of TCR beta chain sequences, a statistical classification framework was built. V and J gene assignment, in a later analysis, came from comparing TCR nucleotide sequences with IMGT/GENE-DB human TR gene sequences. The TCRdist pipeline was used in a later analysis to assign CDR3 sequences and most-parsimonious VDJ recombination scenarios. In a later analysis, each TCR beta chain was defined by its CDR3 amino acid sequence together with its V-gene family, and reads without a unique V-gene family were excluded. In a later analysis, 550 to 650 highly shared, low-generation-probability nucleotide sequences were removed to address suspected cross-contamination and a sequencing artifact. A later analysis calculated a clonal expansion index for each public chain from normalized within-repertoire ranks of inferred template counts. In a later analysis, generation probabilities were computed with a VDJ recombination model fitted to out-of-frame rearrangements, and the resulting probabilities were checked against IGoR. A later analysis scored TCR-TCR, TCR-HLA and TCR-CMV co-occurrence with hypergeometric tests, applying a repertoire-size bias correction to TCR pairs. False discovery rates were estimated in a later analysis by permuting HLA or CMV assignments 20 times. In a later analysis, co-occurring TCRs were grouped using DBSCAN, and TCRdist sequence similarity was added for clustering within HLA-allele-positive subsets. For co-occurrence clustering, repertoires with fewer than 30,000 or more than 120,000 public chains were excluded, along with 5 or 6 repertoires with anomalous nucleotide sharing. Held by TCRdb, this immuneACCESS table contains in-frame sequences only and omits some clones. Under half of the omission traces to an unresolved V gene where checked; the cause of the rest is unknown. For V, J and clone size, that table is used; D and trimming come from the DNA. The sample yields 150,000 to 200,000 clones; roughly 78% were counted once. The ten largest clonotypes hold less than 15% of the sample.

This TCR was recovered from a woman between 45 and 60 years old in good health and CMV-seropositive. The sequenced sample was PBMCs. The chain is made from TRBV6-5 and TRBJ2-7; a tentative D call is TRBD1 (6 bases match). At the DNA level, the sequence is TGTGCCAGCAGCAGGGGCAGCTCCTACGAGCAGTACTTC. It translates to CASSRGSSYEQYF.